Listed below are T cell receptor beta chains from one sample, sequenced in a study of post-analysis software for immune sequencing data. TCRdb re-called the PCR reads through MiXCR, storing one row per CDR3 protein. The table lists hundreds of thousands of distinct CDR3 sequences, less than 40% of them singletons. Sequenced material: blood. These receptors originate from a girl aged 10 to 17 with multiple sclerosis. The CDR3 runs from the conserved cysteine through the conserved F or W. Fields, in order: V gene, D gene, clone size, J gene, CDR3 protein, CDR3 DNA. D genes are given only for firm matches. Where a row states a size, it is once, few, many or the class of an expanded clone; other rows omit it.

TRBV7-9	-	-	TRBJ2-7	CASSKAGHDYGQYF	TGTGCCAGCAGCAAGGCGGGACACGACTACGGGCAGTACTTC
TRBV7-9	-	few	TRBJ2-1	CASSPDSRSYNEQFF	TGTGCCAGCAGCCCCGACAGTCGGTCCTACAATGAGCAGTTCTTC
TRBV24-1	-	-	TRBJ2-1	CATSELGTEQFF	TGTGCCACCAGTGAGTTAGGGACTGAGCAGTTCTTC
TRBV7-3	TRBD2	-	TRBJ2-3	CASTSLSGGAADTQYF	TGTGCCAGCACCTCACTGAGCGGGGGGGCCGCAGATACGCAGTATTTT
TRBV24-1	TRBD1	-	TRBJ2-2	CATRGQGATGELFF	TGTGCCACCAGGGGACAGGGGGCCACCGGGGAGCTGTTTTTT
TRBV7-9	TRBD1	-	TRBJ2-1	CASRHRGSSYNEQFF	TGTGCCAGCAGACACAGGGGCAGCTCCTACAATGAGCAGTTCTTC
TRBV7-9	-	-	TRBJ2-3	CASSRDLNGTTFVGDTQYF	TGTGCCAGCAGTCGTGACTTAAACGGGACAACTTTTGTTGGAGATACGCAGTATTTT
TRBV14	TRBD1	-	TRBJ1-4	CASSQARGQGGNEKLFF	TGTGCCAGCAGCCAAGCGAGGGGACAGGGCGGTAATGAAAAACTGTTTTTT
TRBV20-1	TRBD1	few	TRBJ1-2	CSARTGGRGYTF	TGCAGTGCTAGAACAGGGGGCAGGGGCTACACCTTC
TRBV5-6	TRBD1	many	TRBJ2-7	CASSSRDRTYEQYF	TGTGCCAGCAGCTCCAGGGACAGGACCTACGAGCAGTACTTC
TRBV7-2	-	few	TRBJ2-1	CASSLEGGSPNEQFF	TGTGCCAGCAGCTTAGAAGGGGGGAGCCCCAATGAGCAGTTCTTC
TRBV7-9	TRBD2	-	TRBJ2-7	CASSLLGGLVHEQYF	TGTGCCAGCAGCTTATTGGGGGGACTAGTCCACGAGCAGTACTTC
TRBV5-6	TRBD1	few	TRBJ2-5	CASSRDRIETQYF	TGTGCCAGCAGCCGGGACAGGATAGAGACCCAGTACTTC
TRBV5-1	-	few	TRBJ2-6	CASSLGLVSGANVRTF	TGCGCCAGCAGCTTGGGGCTCGTCTCTGGGGCCAACGTCCGGACTTTC
TRBV27	-	-	TRBJ1-2	CASTQFGGVNYGYTF	TGTGCCAGCACCCAGTTCGGGGGGGTTAACTATGGCTACACCTTC
TRBV7-9	TRBD1	few	TRBJ1-2	CASSASGQDYGYTF	TGTGCCAGCAGCGCCTCGGGACAGGACTATGGCTACACCTTC
TRBV7-9	-	-	TRBJ2-7	CASSSGRALEVPGEQYF	TGTGCCAGCAGCTCCGGGCGAGCCCTCGAGGTCCCAGGCGAGCAGTACTTC
TRBV5-1	-	few	TRBJ1-2	CASSLDGLNYGYTF	TGCGCCAGCAGCTTGGATGGGCTTAACTATGGCTACACCTTC
TRBV18	TRBD1	few	TRBJ2-3	CASSHGQGAADTQYF	TGTGCCAGCTCCCACGGACAGGGGGCCGCAGATACGCAGTATTTT
TRBV5-1	TRBD2	-	TRBJ2-3	CASSLSWQGGTDTQYF	TGCGCCAGCAGCTTGAGTTGGCAGGGAGGGACAGATACGCAGTATTTT
TRBV7-2	TRBD1	-	TRBJ2-4	CASSSTGAADIQYF	TGTGCCAGCAGCTCCACAGGGGCCGCGGACATTCAGTACTTC
TRBV12-3/TRBV12-4	-	-	TRBJ2-7	CASSRFGGRGYEQYF	TGTGCCAGCAGTCGTTTCGGGGGGCGAGGGTACGAGCAGTACTTC
TRBV7-9	-	-	TRBJ2-7	CASSFTSGTYRHEQYF	TGTGCCAGCAGCTTTACTTCCGGGACATATCGTCACGAGCAGTACTTC
TRBV7-9	-	few	TRBJ2-7	CASSQWFPGNEQYF	TGTGCCAGCAGCCAATGGTTCCCGGGCAACGAGCAGTACTTC
TRBV7-2	TRBD1	few	TRBJ1-1	CASSLQNRGGNTEAFF	TGTGCCAGCAGCCTACAAAACAGGGGTGGGAACACTGAAGCTTTCTTT
TRBV6-2/TRBV6-3	-	-	TRBJ1-5	CASSNRQAGGPQHF	TGTGCCAGCAGCAATCGACAGGCTGGGGGGCCCCAGCATTTT
TRBV25-1	TRBD1	-	TRBJ2-1	CASSDPGQYDEQFF	TGTGCCAGCAGTGACCCGGGACAGTACGATGAGCAGTTCTTC
TRBV7-9	-	-	TRBJ2-7	CASSLGEGSYEQYF	TGTGCCAGCAGCTTAGGTGAAGGGTCCTACGAGCAGTACTTC
TRBV7-2	-	-	TRBJ2-1	CASSLKASSYNEQFF	TGTGCCAGCAGCTTAAAAGCGTCTTCCTACAATGAGCAGTTCTTC
TRBV7-2	-	-	TRBJ2-7	CASSYRGLGGHEQYF	TGTGCCAGCAGCTATCGAGGACTGGGGGGCCACGAGCAGTACTTC
TRBV29-1	TRBD1	-	TRBJ2-1	CSVSVTGGIDEQFF	TGCAGCGTTAGTGTGACAGGGGGCATCGATGAGCAGTTCTTC
TRBV4-2	-	-	TRBJ1-2	CATSLGQPQGRGYTF	TGTGCCACCTCACTTGGACAGCCCCAGGGTAGGGGCTACACCTTC
TRBV29-1	-	-	TRBJ2-1	CSVEDGGNEQFF	TGCAGCGTTGAAGACGGTGGTAATGAGCAGTTCTTC
TRBV7-6	-	few	TRBJ1-5	CASSLVGGAADPQHF	TGTGCCAGCAGCTTAGTAGGAGGGGCCGCGGACCCCCAGCATTTT